The T cell receptor beta chain under discussion was sequenced for a study of T-cell reconstitution after alpha-beta-depleted transplantation in children. Study outcomes and limitations: Fresh T-cell production supplied most of the T-cell counts and diversity seen one year after transplant. Some patients showed high day-60 TCRbeta diversity, which derived from surviving recipient T cells and thymic progenitors. Two months or so post-transplant, alpha-beta T cells reportedly derived from several hundred expanded graft clones.

The germline CDR1 and CDR2 sequences are MNHNY and SVGAGI (reference sequence). With 8 bases clipped from V and 8 bases from J, the junction kept 8 bases outside the gene matches. The CDR3 runs to 15 residues. Library preparation (for TCRbeta) was performed with unique molecular identifiers. TCRdb independently ran MiXCR on the PCR reads; one entry per CDR3 protein. This table holds 100,000 to 150,000 distinct CDR3 sequences, under 30% found once. This clonotype was seen a few times. The target antigen is unknown. This TCR came from a male patient between 2 and 10 years old who had a stem cell transplant for chronic granulomatous disease, so the T cells may come from the graft donor. Here the sequenced sample was PBMCs, mostly from graft donor cells, taken 180 days after TCRalphabeta/CD19-depleted stem cell transplant. This chain links TRBV6-6 with TRBJ2-1, with 14 bases that match TRBD2. CDR3 DNA: TGTGCCAGCCAATGGGGGACTAGCGGGAGTTATGAGCAGTTCTTC. It codes for CASQWGTSGSYEQFF.